One sample yielded the 21 T cell receptor beta chains listed below, sequenced in a study of Ad26.COV2.S vaccination and SARS-CoV-2 variants. Generated by immunoSEQ multiplex PCR, the TCRdb table keeps only in-frame clones and is missing some. The table lists about 480,000 clones, around 90% of them singletons. As for treatment: approximately 18 received Ad26.COV2.S at low or high dose, single or two shots; roughly five received placebo; per-sample allocation not given. Day 63 after the first vaccine or placebo injection was the time point for sampling. This material consisted of peripheral blood, taken in a trial of Ad26.COV2.S vaccine versus placebo. The receptor source for this set is a person aged 18-65 years who received the Ad26.COV2.S COVID-19 vaccine or a placebo.

This clone has only a few counts. Written as DNA, the CDR3 is TGTGCCAGCAGTTCCCCGGGCTCACTAGCGAGGTCCTACGAGCAGTACTTC. Its translation is CASSSPGSLARSYEQYF. The rearrangement joins TRBV28 to TRBJ2-7, with TRBD2 matching over 7 bases. The CDR3 spans 17 residues. The J segment lost 1 base and the V segment lost 4 bases, leaving 13 bases of the junction unmatched. Looked up from germline, CDR1 is MDHEN and CDR2 is SYDVKM.

This CDR3 reads CASSSSFATNEKLFF. DNA of the CDR3: TGCGCCAGCAGTTCAAGCTTTGCAACTAATGAAAAACTGTTTTTT. This chain links TRBV5-1 with TRBJ1-4, with D unresolved. Germline V lookup: CDR1 SGHRS, CDR2 YFSETQ. V was clipped by 5 bases and J by 0 bases, with 11 bases between them. This CDR3 has 15 amino acids.

J is TRBJ2-3 and V is TRBV18; 7 positions match TRBD1. V lost 3 bases and J lost 0; bases outside the gene matches: 6. The germline V gene has CDR1 KGHSH and CDR2 LQKENI. The CDR3 totals 16 residues. DNA for the CDR3: TGTGCCAGCTCACCCCAAGACAGGGTGAGCACAGATACGCAGTATTTT. This encodes CASSPQDRVSTDTQYF.

CDR3 amino acids: CASSLAVQGRGTEAFF. CDR3 sequence (DNA): TGTGCCAGCAGCTTGGCCGTACAGGGTCGAGGTACTGAAGCTTTCTTT. This chain joins TRBV5-5 and TRBJ1-1; possible D gene TRBD1, 6 bases. The CDR3 is made up of 16 amino acids. Germline CDR1 SGHKS, CDR2 YYEKEE (reference sequence). Trimming stripped 0 bases from V and 5 bases from J, with 17 bases between.

The chain couples TRBV5-4 to TRBJ1-2; D is perhaps TRBD1 (5 bases). Trimming cost V 4 bases and J 7 bases, with 14 bases left between them. The CDR3 is 13 amino acids. In germline, CDR1 is SGHNT, CDR2 YYREEE (reference sequence). As DNA, the CDR3 is TGTGCCAGCAGCCTAGGGGAGCCGGGTGGCTACACCTTC. As protein: CASSLGEPGGYTF.

V and J are TRBV5-1 and TRBJ2-3, with TRBD2 identical over 13 bases. The CDR3 covers 16 residues. V shed 3 bases, J shed 2 bases, and the junction held 3 bases outside the gene matches. CDR1 and CDR2 (germline): SGHRS, YFSETQ. The CDR3 DNA reads TGCGCCAGCAGCTCGGGACTAGCGGGATCCACAGATACGCAGTATTTT. Encoded protein: CASSSGLAGSTDTQYF. Drawing the rest from reference TRBV5-1 and TRBJ2-3, the complete variable domain is KAGVTQTPRYLIKTRGQQVTLSCSPISGHRSVSWYQQTPGQGLQFLFEYFSETQRNKGNFPGRFSGRQFSNSRSEMNVSTLELGDSALYLCASSSGLAGSTDTQYFGPGTRLTVL.

J is TRBJ2-5 and V is TRBV10-3; either TRBD1 or TRBD2 may fit D (5 bases each). The CDR3 is 13 residues long. Deletions cut 3 bases from V and 7 bases from J, with 12 bases between. In germline, CDR1 is ENHRY, CDR2 SYGVKD. CDR3: CAISEGDPWTQYF. In nucleotides, the CDR3 is TGTGCCATCAGTGAAGGGGACCCGTGGACCCAGTACTTC.

This chain joins TRBV28 and TRBJ1-1; no definite D call. This CDR3 spans 14 amino acids. Germline V gene lookup returns CDR1 MDHEN and CDR2 SYDVKM. Between the trimmed V and J ends, which lost 6 bases and 5 bases, there was a span of 16 bases. This chain's CDR3 is CASSLPSPGTEAFF. CDR3 nucleotides: TGTGCCAGCAGCCTCCCGAGCCCGGGAACTGAAGCTTTCTTT.

This clone was found a few times. The chain couples TRBV5-8 to TRBJ1-2; weak D call: TRBD1 (6 bases). CDR3 length: 12 residues. V lost 10 bases to trimming and J lost 2 bases, with 12 bases between them. In germline, CDR1 is SGHTS, CDR2 YDEGEE. The CDR3 sequence: CAEQGGNYGYTF. In DNA, the CDR3 is TGTGCCGAACAAGGGGGAAACTATGGCTACACCTTC. Filled out from reference TRBV5-8 and TRBJ1-2, the complete variable domain reads EAGVTQSPTHLIKTRGQQATLRCSPISGHTSVYWYQQALGLGLQFLLWYDEGEERNRGNFPPRFSGRQFPNYSSELNVNALELEDSALYLCAEQGGNYGYTFGSGTRLTVV.

This clone was detected a few times. This chain connects TRBV3-1 (or the pseudogene TRBV3-2) to TRBJ2-3, with D maybe TRBD1 (6 bases). V lost 4 bases and J 2 bases, leaving 7 bases between the germline ends. The length of the CDR3 is 13 residues. Per the germline V gene, CDR1 is LGHDT and CDR2 is YNNKEL (reference sequence). CDR3 in DNA: TGTGCCAGCAGCCCAGGGGACACAGATACGCAGTATTTT. As protein: CASSPGDTDTQYF.

Here the CDR3 reads CASSPRGMGTGELFF. CDR3 DNA: TGTGCCAGCAGCCCTAGAGGTATGGGAACCGGGGAGCTGTTTTTT. The V and J genes are TRBV9 and TRBJ2-2; D gene uncertain. This CDR3 has 15 residues. Trimming took off 4 bases at V and 5 bases at J, with 15 bases between the two ends. The V gene's germline CDR1 is SGDLS and CDR2 YYNGEE.

The chain carries TRBV28 and TRBJ1-1; TRBD1 matches at 7 bases. The CDR3 has 15 residues. Losses at the gene ends were 3 bases for V and 6 bases for J; bases not matched to a gene: 10. Germline V gene lookup returns CDR1 MDHEN and CDR2 SYDVKM. CDR3 loop: CASSFEYRGGPEAFF. CDR3 DNA sequence: TGTGCCAGCAGTTTCGAATACAGGGGAGGCCCTGAAGCTTTCTTT.

The chain employs TRBV7-6 and TRBJ2-7; 7 bases line up with TRBD2. Germline-derived CDR1 and CDR2 are SGHVS and FNYEAQ. V was pared by 2 bases and J by 0 bases, with 4 bases of the junction left unmatched. The CDR3 is made up of 15 amino acids. Here the CDR3 reads CASSLLAGSSYEQYF. The CDR3 coding sequence is TGTGCCAGCAGCTTATTAGCGGGCAGCTCCTACGAGCAGTACTTC.

Here the CDR3 reads CASSRAGGEKLFF. CDR3 DNA: TGTGCCAGCAGTAGGGCAGGTGGGGAAAAACTGTTTTTT. The chain combines TRBV6-5 with TRBJ1-4; D is unresolved. Trimming cost V 5 bases and J 8 bases, with 12 bases left between them. Germline loops: CDR1 MNHEY, CDR2 SVGAGI. The CDR3 extends over 13 amino acids.

This clone was counted only a few times. This chain links TRBV28 with TRBJ2-5, with D possibly matching TRBD2 (6 bases). The CDR3 is 15 amino acids. Trimming pared 8 bases from V and 2 bases from J, leaving 18 bases between. The germline V gene has CDR1 MDHEN and CDR2 SYDVKM. The CDR3 sequence: CASSPPGATQETQYF. DNA of the CDR3: TGTGCCAGCTCACCCCCGGGAGCGACACAAGAGACCCAGTACTTC.

This clone appeared a single time. The chain joins TRBV5-5 to TRBJ1-2; tentative D call: TRBD1 (6 bases). The V and J ends lost 4 bases and 4 bases respectively, with 11 bases between them. Germline V lookup: CDR1 SGHKS, CDR2 YYEKEE (reference sequence). The CDR3 totals 13 residues. The CDR3 loop is CASSRDTGYGYTF. CDR3 DNA sequence: TGTGCCAGCAGCCGGGACACGGGCTATGGCTACACCTTC.

V usage is TRBV19 and J usage is TRBJ1-5, with D perhaps matching TRBD1 (6 bases). Between the trimmed V and J ends, which lost 7 bases and 4 bases, there was a span of 23 bases. The germline V gene has CDR1 LNHDA and CDR2 SQIVND (reference sequence). This CDR3 is 17 amino acids long. The CDR3 region is CASKDQGTRGFNQPQHF. The CDR3 DNA reads TGTGCCAGTAAGGACCAAGGGACACGTGGGTTTAATCAGCCCCAGCATTTT. Full variable domain (outside the CDR3, taken from reference TRBV19 and TRBJ1-5): DGGITQSPKYLFRKEGQNVTLSCEQNLNHDAMYWYRQDPGQGLRLIYYSQIVNDFQKGDIAEGYSVSREKKESFPLTVTSAQKNPTAFYLCASKDQGTRGFNQPQHFGDGTRLSIL.

The chain joins TRBV11-2 to TRBJ2-1; D is unresolved. With 5 bases removed from V and 6 bases from J, the gap between germline ends came to 11 bases. CDR1 is SGHAT, CDR2 FQNNGV, per germline. The CDR3 covers 13 residues. CDR3 coding DNA: TGTGCCAGCAGCCTAGGGTCACTCAATGAGCAGTTCTTC. Encoded protein: CASSLGSLNEQFF.

V is TRBV19 and J is TRBJ2-3; D call uncertain. Germline loops: CDR1 LNHDA, CDR2 SQIVND (reference sequence). CDR3 length: 16 residues. V was trimmed by 10 bases and J by 2 bases, leaving 22 bases between them. This CDR3 is CATSWSVSSPTDTQYF. The CDR3 DNA follows: TGTGCCACTTCCTGGAGCGTTAGTTCCCCCACAGATACGCAGTATTTT.

The chain couples TRBV5-5 to TRBJ1-3; perhaps TRBD1 as D (5 bases). This CDR3 is built from 15 residues. With 4 bases removed from V and 0 bases from J, the gap between germline ends came to 11 bases. Germline V gene data show CDR1 as SGHKS and CDR2 as YYEKEE (reference sequence). The CDR3 sequence: CASSRDPNSGNTIYF. The CDR3 DNA is TGTGCCAGCAGCCGGGACCCAAACTCTGGAAACACCATATATTTT.

The chain couples TRBV27 to TRBJ1-5, with D possibly being TRBD1 (6 bases). V was clipped by 10 bases and J by 0 bases, with 10 bases between them. Germline assignment: CDR1 MNHEY and CDR2 SMNVEV (reference sequence). This CDR3 spans 13 amino acids. The CDR3 loop is CAIGRGSNQPQHF. Here the CDR3 DNA reads TGTGCCATCGGCAGGGGTAGCAATCAGCCCCAGCATTTT.